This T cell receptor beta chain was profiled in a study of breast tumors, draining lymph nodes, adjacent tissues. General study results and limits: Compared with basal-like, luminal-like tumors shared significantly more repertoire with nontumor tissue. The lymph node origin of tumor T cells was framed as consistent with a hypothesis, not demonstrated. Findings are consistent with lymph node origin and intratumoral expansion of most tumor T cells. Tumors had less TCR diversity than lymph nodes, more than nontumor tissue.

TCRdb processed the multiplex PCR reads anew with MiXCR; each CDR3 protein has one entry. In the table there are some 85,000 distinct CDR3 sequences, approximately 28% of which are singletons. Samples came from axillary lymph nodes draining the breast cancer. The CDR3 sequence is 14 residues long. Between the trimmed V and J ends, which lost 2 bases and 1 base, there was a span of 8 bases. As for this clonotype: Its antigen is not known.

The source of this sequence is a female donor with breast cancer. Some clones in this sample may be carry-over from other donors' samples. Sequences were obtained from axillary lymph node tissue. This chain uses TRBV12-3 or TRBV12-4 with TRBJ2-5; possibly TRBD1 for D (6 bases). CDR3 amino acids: CASSLTQGQETQYF. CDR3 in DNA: TGTGCCAGCAGTTTAACACAGGGCCAAGAGACCCAGTACTTC.